This section outlines one T cell receptor beta chain sequence together with its context. Antigen specificity is unknown. One end of the junction varies from germline; a read error may be responsible. This entry is derived from a study of tumor and adjacent non-tumor tissue in lung cancer. Study information: Histology: 11 to 13 adenocarcinoma, a couple of squamous cell carcinoma, 1 small cell lung cancer. Samples averaged roughly 4 million productive TCRbeta reads each. Study findings and constraints: Top 100 clones took a larger repertoire share in normal lung.

The CDR3 length is 15 residues. In germline, CDR1 is MNHNS, CDR2 SASEGT. Three rounds of nested PCR, following a modified ARM-PCR protocol, produced the TCRbeta library. TCRdb recomputed calls from the multiplex PCR reads with MiXCR, one row per CDR3 protein. Of just over 200,000 distinct CDR3 sequences in the sample, 60% to 85% are singletons; the top ten hold approximately 25%. RNA was extracted from bulk tissue without any cell sorting. Between August and November 2014, newly diagnosed, chemotherapy-naive lung cancer patients underwent thoracic surgery in China. The sequenced sample was lung tumor tissue. This clonotype was obtained from a man aged 55 to 70 with non-small cell lung cancer. The chain links TRBV6-1 to TRBJ2-1, with 10 bases lining up with TRBD2. The CDR3 DNA reads as TGTGCCAGCACTGAAGGAAGCGGGGGGGCCGGTGAGCAGTTCTTC. Translated: CASTEGSGGAGEQFF.